This T cell receptor (beta chain) was identified in a study of blood T cell repertoires in COVID-19. Whole-study context: Whether acute or convalescent, the COVID-19 samples came from the United States, Italy and Spain. In each case, the material was cDNA or gDNA derived from T cells, B-cell-depleted T cells, or PBMCs.

Germline V gene lookup returns CDR1 LGHDT and CDR2 YNNKEL (reference sequence). Trimming cost V 4 bases and J 0 bases; bases outside gene matches: 7. This CDR3 is built from 17 residues. How the authors handled the data: Estimation of nucleated cell counts relied on the amplification of reference gene primers. Only in-frame clones appear in the TCRdb table, and some are missing; sequencing was by immunoSEQ multiplex PCR. V and J calls plus clone size are reproduced from that table; the DNA served to infer D and trimming. The table records under 110,000 clones, 90% to 95% of them present only once. This TCR was sampled from a man between 50 and 59 years old with acute or convalescent COVID-19. The sample was peripheral blood. The gene calls are TRBV3-1 (or the pseudogene TRBV3-2) and TRBJ2-3; 10 positions match TRBD2. CDR3 sequence (DNA): TGTGCCAGCAGCCGATTACTAGCGGGGATTAGCACAGATACGCAGTATTTT. As protein: CASSRLLAGISTDTQYF.